The next 31 T cell receptor beta chains were all read from a single sample in a study of blood T cell repertoires in COVID-19. Libraries were prepared by immunoSEQ multiplex PCR; TCRdb keeps only in-frame clonotypes and omits some of them. The sample shows 35,000 to 50,000 clones, 90% of them seen only once. The sample comprised peripheral blood. Receptor source: a man between 50 and 59 years old with active COVID-19.

The chain has TRBV6-1 and TRBJ1-4; 9 positions match TRBD1. Losses at the gene ends were 4 bases for V and 6 bases for J; bases not matched to a gene: 18. The CDR3 spans 19 residues. CDR1 is MNHNS and CDR2 is SASEGT in the germline V gene. The CDR3, as DNA: TGTGCCAGCAGTGCCGGCGGCGCTTATCACAGGGGGCGGCATGAAAAACTGTTTTTT. Encoded protein: CASSAGGAYHRGRHEKLFF.

The chain employs TRBV3-1 (or the pseudogene TRBV3-2) and TRBJ2-5, with a possible D match to TRBD1 (5 bases). The CDR3 is made up of 13 amino acids. V lost 3 bases, J lost 4 bases, and 9 bases lay in between. The V gene's germline CDR1 is LGHDT and CDR2 YNNKEL (reference sequence). The CDR3 DNA reads as TGTGCCAGCAGCCAGGGGCCGGGAGAGACCCAGTACTTC. Its translation: CASSQGPGETQYF.

The gene calls are TRBV18 and TRBJ2-7, with 8 bases that match TRBD2. Germline V gene sequence: CDR1 KGHSH, CDR2 LQKENI. The CDR3 sequence is 15 residues long. Unmatched junction bases numbered 8, after V lost 5 bases and J lost 2 bases. CDR3 bases: TGTGCCAGCTCATATACACTAGCGGCCCCCTACGAGCAGTACTTC. As protein: CASSYTLAAPYEQYF.

J is TRBJ1-2 and V is TRBV5-4, with D maybe TRBD1 (5 bases). Deletions cut 0 bases from V and 7 bases from J, with 13 bases between. The CDR3 contains 14 residues. Germline values: CDR1 SGHNT, CDR2 YYREEE (reference sequence). The CDR3 reads CASSLAGWGRGYTF. CDR3 nucleotide sequence: TGTGCCAGCAGCTTGGCCGGTTGGGGCCGTGGCTACACCTTC.

The rearrangement joins TRBV9 to TRBJ1-3, with 7 bases fitting TRBD1. The trim removed 0 bases at V and 0 bases at J, leaving 9 bases unmatched. The CDR3 consists of 18 residues. Germline CDR1 SGDLS, CDR2 YYNGEE. CDR3 loop: CASSVGRGQADSGNTIYF. CDR3 bases: TGTGCCAGCAGCGTAGGCCGTGGACAGGCGGACTCTGGAAACACCATATATTTT.

This chain uses TRBV28 with TRBJ1-1, with TRBD1 matching over 7 bases. CDR3 length equals 12 residues. Unmatched junction bases numbered 9, after V lost 6 bases and J lost 11 bases. Looked up from germline, CDR1 is MDHEN and CDR2 is SYDVKM. CDR3 sequence reads: CASSLRQGAAFF. CDR3 nucleotide sequence: TGTGCCAGCAGCCTAAGACAGGGTGCGGCTTTCTTT.

The V gene is TRBV5-1, the J gene TRBJ1-1, with a tentative D call TRBD1 (5 bases). Germline CDR1 SGHRS, CDR2 YFSETQ. CDR3 size: 13 residues. V was cut by 5 bases and J by 11 bases, with 19 bases left in between. The CDR3 DNA reads as TGCGCCAGCAGTCCCGAGGCAGGGAGGAAGGCTTTCTTT. Its protein is CASSPEAGRKAFF.

CDR3 DNA: TGTGCCAGCAGTAGGCAGGGGTCCCCAGATACGCAGTATTTT. Its translation is CASSRQGSPDTQYF. The chain is built from TRBV28 and TRBJ2-3, with a weak D call TRBD1 (6 bases). V dropped 5 bases and J dropped 4 bases, with 13 bases sitting between them. The CDR3 is 14 residues long. Germline V gene lookup returns CDR1 MDHEN and CDR2 SYDVKM.

This chain uses TRBV19 with TRBJ2-7, with 10 nucleotides matching TRBD1. V gave up 5 bases and J gave up 3 bases; unmatched junction bases: 7. CDR1 is LNHDA and CDR2 is SQIVND in the germline V gene (reference sequence). The CDR3 consists of 15 residues. As DNA, the CDR3 is TGTGCCAGTAGTCCCGGGACAGGGGCAGTCTACGAGCAGTACTTC. Amino acid sequence: CASSPGTGAVYEQYF.

J is TRBJ2-3 and V is TRBV13; TRBD2 is a possible D gene (7 bases). Germline CDR1 PRHDT, CDR2 FYEKMQ (reference sequence). The CDR3 has 17 residues. The germline V and J ends were trimmed by 0 bases and 0 bases, with 13 bases remaining between them. Here the CDR3 DNA reads TGTGCCAGCAGCTTAGGCCGGGGGGCGTATAGCACAGATACGCAGTATTTT. As protein: CASSLGRGAYSTDTQYF.

This clone was detected once. This chain links TRBV5-1 with TRBJ2-3; 7 bases line up with TRBD1. Losses at the gene ends were 4 bases for V and 6 bases for J; bases not matched to a gene: 8. CDR1 and CDR2 from the germline V gene are SGHRS and YFSETQ. The CDR3 totals 14 residues. CDR3 bases: TGCGCCAGCAGCCAAGACAGGGTGGAGGATACGCAGTATTTT. Translated: CASSQDRVEDTQYF.

This clone was counted a single time. The chain combines TRBV18 with TRBJ2-7, with D unclear. This CDR3 region has 13 residues. Germline assignment: CDR1 KGHSH and CDR2 LQKENI. V lost 2 bases and J 3 bases, leaving 8 bases between the germline ends. This chain's CDR3 is CASSPSPGYEQYF. The DNA for the CDR3 is TGTGCCAGCTCACCATCCCCAGGCTACGAGCAGTACTTC.

V and J are TRBV16 and TRBJ2-3; tentative D call: TRBD2 (6 bases). The CDR3 has 13 residues. Germline V gene data show CDR1 as KGHSY and CDR2 as FQNENV. V lost 2 bases and J 8 bases, leaving 11 bases between the germline ends. The CDR3 nucleotides are TGTGCCAGCAGCCAAGGTTCCGGGGGTACGCAGTATTTT. Protein product: CASSQGSGGTQYF.

The chain is built from TRBV6-5 and TRBJ2-7; D might be TRBD2 (6 bases). This CDR3 region has 12 residues. V shed 8 bases and J shed 4 bases, with 12 bases lying between them. Germline V lookup: CDR1 MNHEY, CDR2 SVGAGI. The CDR3 loop is CASAKGLYEQYF. As DNA, the CDR3 is TGTGCCAGCGCGAAGGGACTTTACGAGCAGTACTTC.

J is TRBJ2-7 and V is TRBV5-6, with 8 nucleotides matching TRBD2. The germline V gene encodes CDR1 SGHDT and CDR2 YYEEEE. The V segment lost 1 base and the J segment 1 base; nucleotides outside the gene matches: 7. The CDR3 has 16 residues. The CDR3 DNA reads TGTGCCAGCAGCTTGAGCGGGGCGGGGGGATCCTACGAGCAGTACTTC. It codes for CASSLSGAGGSYEQYF.

The chain's CDR3 is CASSHRGQSPLHF. CDR3 coding DNA: TGTGCCAGCAGCCACCGGGGACAGTCGCCCCTCCACTTT. The chain employs TRBV3-1 (or the pseudogene TRBV3-2) and TRBJ1-6; 7 nucleotides line up with TRBD1. In germline, CDR1 is LGHDT, CDR2 YNNKEL (reference sequence). This CDR3 contains 13 residues. V was clipped by 3 bases and J by 13 bases; unmatched bases: 6.

This chain links TRBV6-2 or TRBV6-3 with TRBJ2-6, with 8 bases aligning to TRBD1. V lost 5 bases, J lost 0 bases, and 6 bases stayed unmatched. This CDR3 has 17 residues. The germline gives CDR1 MNHEY, CDR2 SVGEGT. CDR3 in DNA: TGTGCCAGCAGTGGGGACAGGACTTCCTCTGGGGCCAACGTCCTGACTTTC. Translation: CASSGDRTSSGANVLTF.

The rearrangement uses TRBV6-5 and TRBJ1-2, with 8 bases that match TRBD1. The CDR3 extends over 15 amino acids. CDR1 and CDR2 (germline): MNHEY, SVGAGI. Trimming cost V 0 bases and J 8 bases; bases outside gene matches: 8. The CDR3 loop reads CASSYSGRGLRGYTF. The CDR3 DNA follows: TGTGCCAGCAGTTACTCTGGCAGGGGGCTTCGAGGCTACACCTTC.

The rearrangement links TRBV7-9 to TRBJ2-7, with D possibly matching TRBD2 (5 bases). The germline V gene encodes CDR1 SEHNR and CDR2 FQNEAQ (reference sequence). Trimming took off 6 bases at V and 0 bases at J, with 9 bases between the two ends. The CDR3 is made up of 13 amino acids. The CDR3 DNA reads TGTGCCAGCAGAACCGGGAACTCCTACGAGCAGTACTTC. It encodes CASRTGNSYEQYF. The complete variable domain, with remaining parts taken from reference TRBV7-9 and TRBJ2-7, reads DTGVSQNPRHKITKRGQNVTFRCDPISEHNRLYWYRQTLGQGPEFLTYFQNEAQLEKSRLLSDRFSAERPKGSFSTLEIQRTEQGDSAMYLCASRTGNSYEQYFGPGTRLTVT.

This sequence joins TRBV28 and TRBJ2-7; weak D call: TRBD1 (5 bases). The CDR3 sequence is 15 residues long. The ends were cut back, 2 bases at V and 1 base at J, with 12 bases in the middle. The germline gives CDR1 MDHEN, CDR2 SYDVKM. The CDR3 DNA reads TGTGCCAGCAGTTTACAGGGAAGCAGGTCCTACGAGCAGTACTTC. Its protein is CASSLQGSRSYEQYF.

This clone showed up just once. V gene TRBV3-1 (or the pseudogene TRBV3-2) combines with J gene TRBJ2-3; weak D call: TRBD1 (5 bases). This CDR3 is built from 13 residues. CDR1 is LGHDT, CDR2 YNNKEL, per germline (reference sequence). Trimming shortened V by 3 bases and J by 4 bases, and 8 bases separated the two germline ends. The CDR3 protein is CASSQQGADTQYF. CDR3 DNA sequence: TGTGCCAGCAGCCAGCAGGGCGCAGATACGCAGTATTTT.

The chain links TRBV7-2 to TRBJ2-4; 11 bases agree with TRBD2. This CDR3 has 18 residues. The trim removed 1 base at V and 0 bases at J, leaving 5 bases unmatched. Per the germline V gene, CDR1 is SGHTA and CDR2 is FQGNSA. The CDR3 region has the DNA TGTGCCAGCAGCTTAGTCGGGACTAGCGGTGGAGCCAAAAACATTCAGTACTTC. Residues: CASSLVGTSGGAKNIQYF.

The chain is built from TRBV7-6 and TRBJ2-2; 7 nucleotides match TRBD1. Trimming at V came to 5 bases and at J to 4 bases, leaving 4 bases not matched to a gene. CDR3 size: 14 residues. The germline V gene has CDR1 SGHVS and CDR2 FNYEAQ. The CDR3 sequence is CASSDWDSTGELFF. CDR3 in DNA: TGTGCCAGCAGCGATTGGGACAGCACCGGGGAGCTGTTTTTT.

The chain uses TRBV19 and TRBJ2-3; 7 bases map to TRBD2. The CDR3 contains 16 residues. V dropped 3 bases and J dropped 7; count of bases not matched to a gene: 13. Germline V gene sequence: CDR1 LNHDA, CDR2 SQIVND (reference sequence). The DNA for the CDR3 is TGTGCCAGTAGTATGGAGGCAGGGACTAAAAGCAATACGCAGTATTTT. It encodes CASSMEAGTKSNTQYF. Full variable domain (remainder filled in from reference TRBV19 and TRBJ2-3): DGGITQSPKYLFRKEGQNVTLSCEQNLNHDAMYWYRQDPGQGLRLIYYSQIVNDFQKGDIAEGYSVSREKKESFPLTVTSAQKNPTAFYLCASSMEAGTKSNTQYFGPGTRLTVL.

The genes are TRBV5-1 and TRBJ2-5; TRBD2 matches at 11 bases. J lost 4 bases, V lost 3 bases, and 2 bases had no gene match. This CDR3 spans 14 amino acids. Germline loops: CDR1 SGHRS, CDR2 YFSETQ. The CDR3 region is CASSSGTSGETQYF. CDR3 in DNA: TGCGCCAGCAGCTCCGGGACTAGCGGAGAGACCCAGTACTTC.

The rearrangement joins TRBV4-1 to TRBJ2-5, with TRBD1 matching 7 bases. There are 15 residues in the CDR3. V gave up 4 bases and J gave up 2 bases; unmatched junction bases: 7. Per the germline V gene, CDR1 is MGHRA and CDR2 is YSYEKL. This chain's CDR3 is CASSRYGQAQETQYF. CDR3 nucleotide sequence: TGCGCCAGCAGCCGATACGGACAGGCTCAAGAGACCCAGTACTTC.

The chain carries TRBV2 and TRBJ2-5; TRBD2 is a possible D gene (5 bases). CDR3 length: 14 amino acids. Between the trimmed V and J ends, which lost 4 bases and 5 bases, there was a span of 14 bases. The germline V gene has CDR1 SNHLY and CDR2 FYNNEI. This CDR3 reads CASSGGLVGETQYF. CDR3 nucleotide sequence: TGTGCCAGCAGTGGAGGGTTGGTGGGGGAGACCCAGTACTTC.

The chain is built from TRBV6-4 and TRBJ2-3, with 9 bases aligning to TRBD2. The CDR3 has 15 amino acids. J lost 4 bases, V lost 2 bases, and 4 bases had no gene match. CDR1 and CDR2 (germline): MRHNA, SNTAGT. The CDR3 nucleotides are TGTGCCAGCAGTGACGGTAGCGGGGGAGCAGATACGCAGTATTTT. Translated: CASSDGSGGADTQYF.

V is TRBV20-1 and J is TRBJ1-2; no clear D. V lost 3 bases, J lost 8 bases, and 13 bases lay in between. Germline assignment: CDR1 DFQATT and CDR2 SNEGSKA (reference sequence). The CDR3 sequence is 12 residues long. As DNA, the CDR3 is TGCAGTGCTAGTGTGGCGGGCCGCGGCTACACCTTC. This gives the protein CSASVAGRGYTF.

The rearrangement uses TRBV9 and TRBJ2-7; 9 positions match TRBD1. This CDR3 has 14 residues. Germline V gene lookup returns CDR1 SGDLS and CDR2 YYNGEE. Trimming removed 3 bases from V and 4 bases from J; junction bases left unmatched: 5. In DNA, the CDR3 is TGTGCCAGCAGCGCCCGGGACAGGGAATACGAGCAGTACTTC. As protein: CASSARDREYEQYF.

The V call is TRBV18, the J call TRBJ2-7; TRBD2 matches 7 bases. The CDR3 loop spans 13 amino acids. Trimming took 4 bases from V and 0 from J; bases not matched to a gene: 0. The germline V gene has CDR1 KGHSH and CDR2 LQKENI. CDR3 coding DNA: TGTGCCAGCTCACGGACTAGCTCCTACGAGCAGTACTTC. Residues: CASSRTSSYEQYF.